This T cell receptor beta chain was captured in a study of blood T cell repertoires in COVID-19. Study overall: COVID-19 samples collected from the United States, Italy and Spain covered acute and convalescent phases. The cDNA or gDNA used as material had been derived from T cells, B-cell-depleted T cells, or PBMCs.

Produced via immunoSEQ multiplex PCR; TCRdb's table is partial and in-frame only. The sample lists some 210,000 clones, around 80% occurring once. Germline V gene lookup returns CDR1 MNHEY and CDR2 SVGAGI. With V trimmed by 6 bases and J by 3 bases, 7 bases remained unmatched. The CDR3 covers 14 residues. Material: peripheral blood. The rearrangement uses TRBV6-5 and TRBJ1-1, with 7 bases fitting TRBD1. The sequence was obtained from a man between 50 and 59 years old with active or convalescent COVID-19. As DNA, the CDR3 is TGTGCCAGCAGGTCAGGGGGATCGGACACTGAAGCTTTCTTT. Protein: CASRSGGSDTEAFF.